This T cell receptor beta chain was recorded in a study of blood T cell repertoires in COVID-19. Profiling relied on immunoSEQ multiplex PCR, and the TCRdb table lists in-frame clones only, not all of them. The table has 220,000 or so clones, around 91% seen once; the top ten hold about 16%. Deletions cut 5 bases from V and 6 bases from J, with 11 bases between. Germline V gene data show CDR1 as MNHNY and CDR2 as SVGAGI (reference sequence). CDR3 length: 13 amino acids. The source of this sequence is a young man who had been exposed to COVID-19. The chain carries TRBV6-6 and TRBJ2-1; perhaps TRBD2 as D (5 bases). Material: PBMCs or T cells enriched from blood (not recorded which). CDR3 DNA: TGTGCCAGCAGTGAGGGAAGGGCCAATGAGCAGTTCTTC. This sequence encodes CASSEGRANEQFF.